The 13 T cell receptor beta chains below all came from one sample that was sequenced in a study of a mutant IDH1 vaccine in newly diagnosed glioma. Which antigens these TCRs recognize remains unknown. Generated by immunoSEQ multiplex PCR, the TCRdb table keeps only in-frame clones and is missing some. The sample consists of 77,000 or so clones, 75% to 90% of them appearing once. Stated time point: week 47, end of study. The study gave 300 ug of mutant IDH1 20-mer peptide per vaccine dose, with topical imiquimod. The sequences come from PBMCs, collected from a glioma patient whose treatment included an IDH1 peptide vaccine. Receptor source: a man between 40 and 49 years old with glioma.

The CDR3 sequence: CATSRDLLVAALYSNQPQHF. The CDR3 coding sequence is TGTGCCACCAGCAGAGATCTGTTGGTTGCAGCGCTATATAGCAATCAGCCCCAGCATTTT. This sequence joins TRBV15 and TRBJ1-5; D call uncertain. Trimming removed 0 bases from V and 0 bases from J, with 21 bases in between. Germline CDR1 LNHNV, CDR2 YYDKDF (reference sequence). The CDR3 totals 20 residues.

Turning to this clone: A much more abundant neighbour one base away suggests this may be a read error. The sample holds other DNA sequences that translate to the same CDR3. V gene TRBV27 combines with J gene TRBJ2-2; 8 bases line up with TRBD2. The CDR3 is made up of 17 amino acids. Trimming at V came to 3 bases and at J to 4 bases, leaving 10 bases not matched to a gene. CDR1 is MNHEY, CDR2 SMNVEV, per germline (reference sequence). Written as DNA, the CDR3 is TGTGCCAGCAGTTTCGGGGGGGCCAGCGGCACCACCGGGGAGCTGTTTTTT. This encodes CASSFGGASGTTGELFF.

V and J are TRBV5-4 and TRBJ1-1; D call uncertain. The length of the CDR3 is 14 residues. Germline CDR1 SGHNT, CDR2 YYREEE (reference sequence). The V end lost 4 bases, the J end lost 1 base, and 11 bases lay between the germline ends. The CDR3 reads CASSPGRRNTEAFF. The CDR3 DNA reads as TGTGCCAGCAGCCCGGGTAGGCGGAACACTGAAGCTTTCTTT.

This clone was seen a few times. The rearrangement joins TRBV29-1 to TRBJ1-1, with D possibly TRBD1 on 5 matching bases. In germline, CDR1 is SQVTM, CDR2 ANQGSEA. Between the trimmed V and J ends, which lost 3 bases and 10 bases, there was a span of 12 bases. This CDR3 contains 11 residues. Written as DNA, the CDR3 is TGCAGCGTTGAGTTCAGGGTTCGAGCTTTCTTT. This codes for CSVEFRVRAFF.

The chain is built from TRBV29-1 and TRBJ2-1; 10 bases are shared with TRBD2. V lost 5 bases and J lost 4; bases outside the gene matches: 5. The CDR3 runs to 14 residues. Per germline, CDR1 SQVTM and CDR2 ANQGSEA. CDR3 nucleotides: TGCAGCGTTAACCCTAGCGGGGGATACAATGAGCAGTTCTTC. It translates to CSVNPSGGYNEQFF.

This chain uses TRBV11-1 with TRBJ2-1, with 10 bases identical to TRBD2. V dropped 5 bases and J dropped 5; count of bases not matched to a gene: 6. Germline loops: CDR1 SGHAT, CDR2 FQDESV (reference sequence). The length of the CDR3 is 15 residues. Here the CDR3 DNA reads TGTGCCAGCAGCCGAATAGCGGGAGGCAACAATGAGCAGTTCTTC. It specifies CASSRIAGGNNEQFF.

The chain is built from TRBV6-6 and TRBJ2-3, with D unclear. The germline V gene encodes CDR1 MNHNY and CDR2 SVGAGI (reference sequence). The CDR3 has 14 residues. V dropped 4 bases and J dropped 0 bases, with 8 bases sitting between them. CDR3 DNA: TGTGCCAGCAGTTCCCACCCTAGCACAGATACGCAGTATTTT. Translation gives CASSSHPSTDTQYF.

The CDR3 coding sequence is TGTGCCAGCAGTGAAGATGGAGAGATAGCTGAAGCTTTCTTT. Protein product: CASSEDGEIAEAFF. The rearrangement joins TRBV6-1 to TRBJ1-1; no reliable D call. The CDR3 has 14 residues. Trimming stripped 1 base from V and 6 bases from J, with 12 bases between. In germline, CDR1 is MNHNS, CDR2 SASEGT.

The chain links TRBV30 to TRBJ1-1; TRBD1 agrees at 9 bases. Germline CDR1 is GTSNPN and CDR2 is SVGIG (reference sequence). CDR3 length: 13 residues. J gave up 6 bases and V 3 bases, and 5 bases lay outside the gene matches. DNA of the CDR3: TGTGCCTGGAGATTGACAGGGGGAGCTGAAGCTTTCTTT. Its translation: CAWRLTGGAEAFF.

The chain recombines TRBV14 with TRBJ2-2, with 12 bases identical to TRBD2. This CDR3 comprises 15 residues. V dropped 6 bases and J dropped 5; count of bases not matched to a gene: 4. Germline loops: CDR1 SGHDN, CDR2 FVKESK. The CDR3 spells CASRPTSGGTGELFF. The CDR3 DNA reads as TGTGCCAGCAGACCTACTAGCGGGGGGACCGGGGAGCTGTTTTTT. The full variable domain, completed using reference TRBV14 and TRBJ2-2, is EAGVTQFPSHSVIEKGQTVTLRCDPISGHDNLYWYRRVMGKEIKFLLHFVKESKQDESGMPNNRFLAERTGGTYSTLKVQPAELEDSGVYFCASRPTSGGTGELFFGEGSRLTVL.

The V gene is TRBV19, the J gene TRBJ1-6; TRBD1 matches at 7 bases. Germline V gene data show CDR1 as LNHDA and CDR2 as SQIVND (reference sequence). The length of the CDR3 is 15 residues. The V segment lost 2 bases and the J segment 6 bases; nucleotides outside the gene matches: 4. The CDR3 here is CASSISGQLNSPLHF. The CDR3 DNA sequence: TGTGCCAGTAGTATATCGGGACAGCTTAATTCACCCCTCCACTTT.

This chain links TRBV5-1 with TRBJ2-2; TRBD1 aligns across 9 bases. Germline-derived CDR1 and CDR2 are SGHRS and YFSETQ. The length of the CDR3 is 17 residues. The J segment lost 4 bases and the V segment lost 1 base, leaving 8 bases of the junction unmatched. DNA of the CDR3: TGCGCCAGCAGCTTGACCCCGGGACAGGGTGGCACCGGGGAGCTGTTTTTT. It encodes CASSLTPGQGGTGELFF. The complete variable domain, with remaining parts taken from reference TRBV5-1 and TRBJ2-2, reads KAGVTQTPRYLIKTRGQQVTLSCSPISGHRSVSWYQQTPGQGLQFLFEYFSETQRNKGNFPGRFSGRQFSNSRSEMNVSTLELGDSALYLCASSLTPGQGGTGELFFGEGSRLTVL.

The chain has TRBV5-8 and TRBJ2-5, with 12 bases matching TRBD2. CDR3 length: 14 residues. The trim removed 6 bases at V and 7 bases at J, leaving 7 bases unmatched. Looked up from germline, CDR1 is SGHTS and CDR2 is YDEGEE. CDR3 region: CASTPTSGGPTQYF. The CDR3, as DNA: TGTGCCAGCACCCCGACTAGCGGGGGTCCGACCCAGTACTTC.